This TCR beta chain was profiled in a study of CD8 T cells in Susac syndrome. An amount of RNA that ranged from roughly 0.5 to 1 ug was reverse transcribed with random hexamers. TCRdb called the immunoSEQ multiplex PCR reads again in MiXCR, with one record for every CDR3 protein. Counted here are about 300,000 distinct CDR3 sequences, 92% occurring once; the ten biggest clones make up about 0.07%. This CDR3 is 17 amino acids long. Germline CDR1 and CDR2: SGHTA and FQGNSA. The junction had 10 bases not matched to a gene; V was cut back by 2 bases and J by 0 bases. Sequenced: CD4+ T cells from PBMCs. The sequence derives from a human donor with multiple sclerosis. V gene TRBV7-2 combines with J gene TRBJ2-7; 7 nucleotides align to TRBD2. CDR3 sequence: CASSLLVRGGSSYEQYF. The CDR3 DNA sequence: TGTGCCAGCAGCTTACTCGTTCGGGGCGGGAGCTCCTACGAGCAGTACTTC. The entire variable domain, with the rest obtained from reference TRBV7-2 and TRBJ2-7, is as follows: GAGVSQSPSNKVTEKGKDVELRCDPISGHTALYWYRQSLGQGLEFLIYFQGNSAPDKSGLPSDRFSAERTGGSVSTLTIQRTQQEDSAVYLCASSLLVRGGSSYEQYFGPGTRLTVT.